This entry features one TCR beta chain sequence. Its cognate antigen is unknown. Only in-frame clones appear in the TCRdb table, and some are missing; sequencing was by immunoSEQ multiplex PCR. The repertoire holds about 130,000 clones, with 90% as singletons. This record belongs to a study of cytomegalovirus exposure and HLA in healthy donors. For the study at large: The platform used for the 120 or so validation repertoires matched that of the approximately 670 first-cohort repertoires, a later analysis reported.

V lost 3 bases to trimming and J lost 4 bases, with 16 bases between them. The CDR3 runs to 16 residues. CDR1 and CDR2 (germline): MDHEN, SYDVKM. Study findings and constraints: The authors enumerated roughly 180 TCR beta chains as linked to cytomegalovirus. With high specificity and sensitivity, the classifier reportedly diagnosed cytomegalovirus status. The majority of TCR sequences were rare, yet some public TCRs appeared in many donors.

The source of this sequence is a woman in her 30s in good health and CMV-seropositive. Sequenced: PBMCs. V gene TRBV28 combines with J gene TRBJ1-5; a possible D gene is TRBD1 (6 bases). The CDR3 is CASSFVQLGANQPQHF. The CDR3 DNA is TGTGCCAGCAGTTTTGTTCAGTTGGGGGCTAATCAGCCCCAGCATTTT.